This T cell receptor (beta chain) was identified in a study of cytomegalovirus exposure and HLA in healthy donors. Across the whole study: Researchers previously reported finding more than 100 million unique TCR beta sequences from some 180 million T cells. Study-wide results and caveats: The authors listed 180 or so TCR beta chains as cytomegalovirus-associated. A highly shared variant cluster was judged a likely technical artifact.

The CDR3 loop spans 15 amino acids. Germline loops: CDR1 LNHDA, CDR2 SQIVND (reference sequence). With V trimmed by 5 bases and J by 6 bases, 8 bases remained unmatched. Whereas donors were nominally healthy upon sampling, unrecorded immune exposures were probable. On this clone itself: What it binds is not known.

Researchers ran the PCR with 60 Vbeta and 13 Jbeta primers. The repertoire was sequenced with immunoSEQ multiplex PCR; TCRdb's copy has only in-frame clones and lacks some. This sample's table reports 75,000 to 95,000 clones. V gene TRBV19 combines with J gene TRBJ1-5, with TRBD1 matching over 9 bases. The receptor's source is a girl between 10 and 17 years old in good health and CMV-seropositive. The source material was PBMCs. CDR3 in amino acids: CASSLNTGGGQPQHF. In DNA form, the CDR3 reads TGTGCCAGTAGTCTAAATACAGGGGGCGGTCAGCCCCAGCATTTT.